In this sample, the clone carrying this T cell receptor (beta chain) turned up once. The sample contains more than one DNA sequence encoding this CDR3. This record comes from a study of T cell changes during pregnancy in multiple sclerosis. Generated by immunoSEQ multiplex PCR, the TCRdb table keeps only in-frame clones and is missing some. In the table there are over 45,000 clones, around 92% of which are singletons. This clonotype originated in a female donor in good health, enrolled as a control in a pregnancy study. The sample consisted of CD4+ T cells from peripheral blood mononuclear cells, taken in the second trimester of pregnancy.

DNA for the CDR3: TGTGCCAGCAGCTTATCAGGTGGAAGGAGCAATCAGCCCCAGCATTTT. Translated: CASSLSGGRSNQPQHF. The rearrangement joins TRBV7-2 to TRBJ1-5, with D uncertain. With 2 bases removed from V and 1 base from J, the gap between germline ends came to 12 bases. The germline V gene encodes CDR1 SGHTA and CDR2 FQGNSA. The CDR3 is 16 amino acids.